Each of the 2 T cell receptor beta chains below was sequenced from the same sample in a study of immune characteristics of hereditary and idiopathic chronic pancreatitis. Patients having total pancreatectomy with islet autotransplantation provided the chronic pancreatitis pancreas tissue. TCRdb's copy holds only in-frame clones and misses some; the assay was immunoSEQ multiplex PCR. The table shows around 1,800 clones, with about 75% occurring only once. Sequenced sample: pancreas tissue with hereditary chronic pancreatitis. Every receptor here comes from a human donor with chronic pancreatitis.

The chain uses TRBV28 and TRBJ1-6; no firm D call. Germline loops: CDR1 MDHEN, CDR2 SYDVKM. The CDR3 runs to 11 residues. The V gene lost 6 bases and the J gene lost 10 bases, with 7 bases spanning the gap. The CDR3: CASSFPSPLHF. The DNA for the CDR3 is TGTGCCAGCAGCTTTCCGTCACCCCTCCACTTT.

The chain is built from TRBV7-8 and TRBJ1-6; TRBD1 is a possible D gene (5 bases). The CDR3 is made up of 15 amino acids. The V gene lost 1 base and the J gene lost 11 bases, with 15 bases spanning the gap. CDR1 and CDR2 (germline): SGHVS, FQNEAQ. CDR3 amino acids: CASSLELGVGPPLHF. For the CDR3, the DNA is TGTGCCAGCAGCTTAGAATTGGGGGTGGGGCCACCCCTCCACTTT.